The clone carrying this TCR beta chain was detected only a few times. Its antigen is not known. The CDR3 covers 20 residues. Per the germline V gene, CDR1 is SGHDT and CDR2 is YYEEEE. J lost 3 bases, V lost 4 bases, and 18 bases had no gene match. Specified time point: pre-sensitization, week 0. Stated treatment: therapeutic diphenylcyclopropenone sensitization with weekly scalp DPC. Donation of samples came from alopecia patients who were 18 to 70 years old and suitable for DPC. These data come from a study of human T cells and chemical hapten exposure. Study background: The scalp of each patient received a weekly diphenylcyclopropenone dose for the full approximately 26-week study. Minor volume differences among pooled libraries chiefly drove per-sample TCR yield variation.

Overall study findings and caveats: Patch test score tracked positively with PT1 expanded TCR counts.

TCRdb used MiXCR to reprocess the RACE reads, holding one entry per CDR3 protein. The sample has some 360,000 distinct CDR3 sequences, about 5.1% seen once. This sequence was found in a woman aged 45-60 years with alopecia areata. Some clones in this sample may be carry-over from other donors' samples. This specimen was whole blood, taken in connection with sensitization to the hapten diphenylcyclopropenone (DPC). The chain links TRBV5-6 to TRBJ2-3; 12 bases are a match to TRBD2. This chain's CDR3 is CASSRFQRPGLAGKTDTQYF. The DNA of the CDR3 is TGTGCCAGCAGCCGATTCCAACGCCCCGGACTAGCGGGAAAAACAGATACGCAGTATTTT. The variable domain in full, with the rest retrieved from reference TRBV5-6 and TRBJ2-3, is DAGVTQSPTHLIKTRGQQVTLRCSPKSGHDTVSWYQQALGQGPQFIFQYYEEEERQRGNFPDRFSGHQFPNYSSELNVNALLLGDSALYLCASSRFQRPGLAGKTDTQYFGPGTRLTVL.